These 2 T cell receptor beta chains came from one sample sequenced in a study of T cell responses to AZD1222 COVID-19 vaccine. Profiling relied on immunoSEQ multiplex PCR, and the TCRdb table lists in-frame clones only, not all of them. The data show 25,000 to 35,000 clones, 91% seen once. The sequenced sample was peripheral blood, obtained on day 0 of AZD1222 vaccination. The receptor source for this set is an adult in good health.

Concerning this clone: A single base separates this from a much larger clone, so it may be a read error. The chain has TRBV9 and TRBJ2-1, with TRBD2 matching 9 bases. The CDR3 has 14 residues. J was trimmed by 7 bases and V by 10 bases; bases with no gene match: 12. Germline assignment: CDR1 SGDLS and CDR2 YYNGEE. The CDR3 DNA sequence: TGTGCCTCAGGGGCGGGGGGGCCCCGAAATGAGCAGTTCTTC. Translated: CASGAGGPRNEQFF.

V usage is TRBV7-2 and J usage is TRBJ2-7, with D possibly matching TRBD2 (5 bases). The V gene's germline CDR1 is SGHTA and CDR2 FQGNSA. V lost 5 bases and J 3 bases, leaving 11 bases between the germline ends. The CDR3 has 13 residues. In DNA form, the CDR3 reads TGTGCCAGCAGCCGCGGACGGGACTACGAGCAGTACTTC. It yields the protein CASSRGRDYEQYF.